This T cell receptor (beta chain) was recovered during a study of shared T cell receptors in the human thymus. Some clones are missing from TCRdb's copy, which holds only in-frame ones; the method was immunoSEQ multiplex PCR. The top ten clones hold 0.0085% to 0.012% of a sample with some 700,000 clones, around nine tenths of them seen once. CDR1 and CDR2 (germline): WNHNN, SYGVQD (reference sequence). Trimming cost V 0 bases and J 2 bases; bases outside gene matches: 6. This CDR3 contains 16 residues. These data were also reused for a study on human thymus T cells. From that study: The donor group consisted of healthy Finnish infants who were having corrective surgery for congenital heart defects. Thymus specimens were resections from corrective heart surgery. Blood and thymic repertoires both appeared biased in V and J gene usage. Related research found strongly overlapping thymic repertoires in unrelated individuals.

The TCR sequence derives from a boy under three years old with a congenital heart defect. The V gene is TRBV10-1, the J gene TRBJ2-5, with TRBD2 matching over 7 bases. The specimen was thymocytes. Here the CDR3 reads CASSESRGLPQETQYF. The CDR3 coding sequence is TGCGCCAGCAGTGAGTCGAGGGGACTACCACAAGAGACCCAGTACTTC.